This T cell receptor beta chain was observed in a study of blood T cell repertoires in COVID-19. Profiled with immunoSEQ multiplex PCR; TCRdb holds only in-frame clones, not every one. The sample comprises about 140,000 clones, approximately 80% of which are singletons, and roughly 9% rests with the top ten. This TCR derives from a woman of 80 years or more in a cohort sampled during active or convalescent COVID-19. The material sequenced was peripheral blood.

Here the CDR3 reads CASGPGQKNTEAFF. CDR3 in DNA: TGTGCCAGTGGGCCCGGACAGAAGAACACTGAAGCTTTCTTT. The rearrangement links TRBV19 to TRBJ1-1, with a weak D call TRBD1 (6 bases). V was shortened by 8 bases and J by 1 base, with 14 bases between the two germline ends. The CDR3 spans 14 residues. Germline CDR1 LNHDA, CDR2 SQIVND (reference sequence).